The TCR beta chain described here comes from a study of beta chain features in type 1 diabetes. The entirety of the isolated RNA underwent reverse transcription, so expressed TCRB transcripts were sequenced. Some clones are missing from TCRdb's copy, which holds only in-frame ones; the method was immunoSEQ multiplex PCR. The top ten clones hold more than 0.4% of a sample with over 150,000 clones, approximately 10% of them seen once. The germline CDR1 and CDR2 sequences are MDHEN and SYDVKM. Trimming at V came to 3 bases and at J to 7 bases, leaving 10 bases not matched to a gene. CDR3 length: 16 amino acids. With respect to this clone: The target antigen is unknown.

Study-wide findings and caveats: All four CD4+ subsets from Type 1 diabetes patients carried moderately but significantly shorter TCRB CDR3s.

This rearrangement joins TRBV28 to TRBJ2-1; the match to TRBD1 covers 9 bases. This TCR was recovered from a man between 25 and 39 years old with type 1 diabetes. Material: central memory CD4+ T cells from blood. The CDR3, as DNA: TGTGCCAGCAGTTTTATTTGGGGACAGGGTAGGAATGAGCAGTTCTTC. Protein product: CASSFIWGQGRNEQFF.